This T cell receptor (beta chain) derives from a study of blood T cell repertoires in COVID-19. Study overall: Sources were T cells, B-cell-depleted T cells, or PBMCs; the material itself was cDNA or gDNA.

The germline V gene has CDR1 ENHRY and CDR2 SYGVKD. The CDR3 consists of 13 residues. After removal of 7 bases from V and 1 base from J, the junction contained 3 bases not matched to a gene. Method: immunoSEQ multiplex PCR; TCRdb's copy keeps in-frame clones and lacks some. The sample comprises 240,000 or so clones, around 81% of which are singletons, and roughly 1.9% rests with the top ten. The sequence came from a man aged 25-45 years who had recovered from COVID-19. This chain joins TRBV10-3 and TRBJ2-5, with 7 bases that match TRBD1. The sample comprised peripheral blood. CDR3 sequence reads: CAIKGDSQETQYF. CDR3 DNA: TGTGCCATCAAGGGGGACAGCCAAGAGACCCAGTACTTC.